The text below deals with one TCR beta chain. The antigen is undetermined. This sample was included in a study of T-cell reconstitution after alpha-beta-depleted transplantation in children. Whole-study findings and limits: Fresh T-cell production supplied most of the T-cell counts and diversity seen one year after transplant. After transplant, at about two months, alpha-beta T cells were reportedly derived from several hundred expanded graft clones.

The authors prepared the TCRbeta library with unique molecular identifiers. TCRdb used MiXCR to reprocess the PCR reads, holding one entry per CDR3 protein. The sample holds approximately 270,000 distinct CDR3 sequences, 20% to 30% seen once. Germline values: CDR1 DFQATT, CDR2 SNEGSKA (reference sequence). J was trimmed by 4 bases and V by 6 bases; bases with no gene match: 13. CDR3 length equals 15 residues. The chain is built from TRBV20-1 and TRBJ2-3, with 7 positions matching TRBD2. The specimen was PBMCs, mostly from graft donor cells, collected 360 days after TCRalphabeta/CD19-depleted stem cell transplant. This TCR came from a female patient aged 2 to 10 who had a stem cell transplant for congenital amegakaryocytic thrombocytopenia, so the T cells may come from the graft donor. Here the CDR3 DNA reads TGCAGTGCGCCTCGCAGGAGCGGGACGGCAGATACGCAGTATTTT. Protein sequence: CSAPRRSGTADTQYF.